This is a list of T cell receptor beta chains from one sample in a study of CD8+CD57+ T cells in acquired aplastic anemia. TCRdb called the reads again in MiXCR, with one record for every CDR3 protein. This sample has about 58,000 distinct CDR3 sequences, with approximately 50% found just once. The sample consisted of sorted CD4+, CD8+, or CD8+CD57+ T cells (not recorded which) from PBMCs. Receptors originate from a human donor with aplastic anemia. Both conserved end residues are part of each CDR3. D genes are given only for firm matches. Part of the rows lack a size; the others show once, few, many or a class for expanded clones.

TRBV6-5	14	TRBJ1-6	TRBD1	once	CASSYGTGDSPLHF	TGTGCCAGCAGTTACGGGACAGGGGACTCACCCCTCCACTTT
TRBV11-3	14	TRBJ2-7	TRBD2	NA	CASTERGDYYEQYF	TGTGCCAGCACCGAACGAGGGGACTACTACGAGCAGTACTTC
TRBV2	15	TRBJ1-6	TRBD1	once	CASTGGQTYNSPLHF	TGTGCCAGCACCGGGGGACAGACTTATAATTCACCCCTCCACTTT
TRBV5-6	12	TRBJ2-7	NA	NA	CASSLASAEQYF	TGTGCCAGCAGCTTGGCTAGCGCCGAGCAGTACTTC
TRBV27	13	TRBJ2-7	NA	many	CASSLSQNYEQYF	TGTGCCAGCAGTTTATCCCAAAACTACGAGCAGTACTTC
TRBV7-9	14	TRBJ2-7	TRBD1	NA	CASSLPGQGYEQYF	TGTGCCAGCAGCTTACCGGGACAGGGCTACGAGCAGTACTTC
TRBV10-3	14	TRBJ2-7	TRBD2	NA	CAISESGLAYEQYF	TGTGCCATCAGTGAGTCGGGACTAGCCTACGAGCAGTACTTC
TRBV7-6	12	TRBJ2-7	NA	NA	CASSLVGDEQYF	TGTGCCAGCAGCTTAGTGGGGGACGAGCAGTACTTC
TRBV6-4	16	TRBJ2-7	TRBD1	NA	CASSDPRGQGTYEQYF	TGTGCCAGCAGTGACCCGCGGGGACAGGGGACCTACGAGCAGTACTTC
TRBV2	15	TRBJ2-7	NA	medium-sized	CASSDGETGPYEQYF	TGTGCCAGCAGTGATGGGGAAACAGGGCCTTACGAGCAGTACTTC
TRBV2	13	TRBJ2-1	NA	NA	CALWGSGYNEQFF	TGTGCCCTGTGGGGTAGCGGCTACAATGAGCAGTTCTTC
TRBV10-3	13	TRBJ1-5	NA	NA	CAISGAVDQPQHF	TGTGCCATCAGTGGAGCAGTCGATCAGCCCCAGCATTTT
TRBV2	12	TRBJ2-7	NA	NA	CARKSNSYEQYF	TGTGCCAGAAAGTCGAATTCCTACGAGCAGTACTTC
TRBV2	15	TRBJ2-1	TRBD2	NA	CASSESQREGYEQFF	TGTGCCAGCAGTGAATCCCAGCGGGAGGGTTATGAGCAGTTCTTC
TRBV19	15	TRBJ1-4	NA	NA	CASSVYRDANEKLFF	TGTGCCAGTAGCGTCTACCGGGACGCGAACGAAAAACTGTTTTTT
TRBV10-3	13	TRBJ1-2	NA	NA	CAISVEGEGGYTF	TGTGCCATCAGTGTGGAGGGGGAGGGCGGCTACACCTTC
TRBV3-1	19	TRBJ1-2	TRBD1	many	CASSHIGGDREPLNYGYTF	TGTGCCAGCAGCCACATAGGTGGGGACAGGGAACCTTTGAACTATGGCTACACCTTC
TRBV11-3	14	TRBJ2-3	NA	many	CASSLGGEADTQYF	TGTGCCAGCAGCTTAGGTGGGGAGGCAGATACGCAGTATTTT
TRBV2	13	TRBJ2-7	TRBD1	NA	CASRGTVTYEQYF	TGTGCCAGCAGAGGGACAGTCACCTACGAGCAGTACTTC
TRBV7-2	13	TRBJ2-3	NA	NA	CASSERLTDTQYF	TGTGCCAGCAGCGAGCGACTGACAGATACGCAGTATTTT
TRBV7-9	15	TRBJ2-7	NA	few	CASSPSPHGDYEQYF	TGCGCCAGCAGCCCCAGCCCACACGGAGACTACGAGCAGTACTTC
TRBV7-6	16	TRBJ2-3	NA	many	CASSYAVGRAGDTQYF	TGTGCCAGCAGCTACGCCGTAGGAAGGGCGGGAGATACGCAGTATTTT
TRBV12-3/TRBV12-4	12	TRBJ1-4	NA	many	CASRQGNEKLFF	TGTGCCAGCAGGCAGGGTAATGAAAAACTGTTTTTT
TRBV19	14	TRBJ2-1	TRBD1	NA	CASSGQGNYNEQFF	TGTGCCAGTTCCGGACAGGGGAACTACAATGAGCAGTTCTTC
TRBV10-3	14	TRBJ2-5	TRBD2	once	CAIAQELAGGPTYF	TGTGCCATCGCCCAGGAACTAGCGGGGGGACCGACGTACTTC
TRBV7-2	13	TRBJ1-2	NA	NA	CASSQPSAGVYTF	TGCGCCAGCAGCCAACCCTCAGCTGGTGTCTACACCTTC
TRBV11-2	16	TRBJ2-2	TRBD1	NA	CASSSTRDRGAGELFF	TGTGCCAGCAGCTCGACCCGGGACAGGGGAGCCGGGGAGCTGTTTTTT
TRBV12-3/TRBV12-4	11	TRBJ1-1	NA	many	CASSFGAEAFF	TGTGCCAGCAGTTTTGGAGCTGAAGCTTTCTTT
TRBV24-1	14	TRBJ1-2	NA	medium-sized	CATSDTTTNYGYTF	TGTGCCACCAGTGATACGACTACTAACTATGGCTACACCTTC
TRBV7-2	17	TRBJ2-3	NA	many	CASSLAPHPRKGNTQYF	TGTGCCAGCAGCTTAGCCCCCCATCCAAGGAAGGGGAATACGCAGTATTTT
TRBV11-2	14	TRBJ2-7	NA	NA	CASSIWVGSYEQYF	TGTGCCAGCAGCATCTGGGTGGGATCCTACGAGCAGTACTTC
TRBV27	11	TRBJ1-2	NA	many	CASRGNYGYTF	TGTGCCAGCAGAGGAAACTATGGCTACACCTTC
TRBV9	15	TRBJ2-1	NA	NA	CASSVGGGSYNEQFF	TGTGCCAGCAGCGTAGGAGGGGGTTCCTACAATGAGCAGTTCTTC
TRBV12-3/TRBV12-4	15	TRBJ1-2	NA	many	CASSEKGVGNYGYTF	TGTGCCAGCAGTGAGAAAGGGGTGGGGAACTATGGCTACACCTTC
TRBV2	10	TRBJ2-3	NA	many	CASRGDTQYF	TGTGCCAGCCGCGGGGATACGCAGTATTTT
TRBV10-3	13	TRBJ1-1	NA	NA	CATMGRANTEAFF	TGTGCCACCATGGGACGGGCGAACACTGAAGCTTTCTTT
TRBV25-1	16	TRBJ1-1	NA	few	CASSLAEDRPEGEAFF	TGTGCCAGCAGCTTAGCGGAAGACAGGCCTGAAGGGGAAGCTTTCTTT
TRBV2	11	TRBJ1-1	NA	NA	CASIWYTEAFF	TGTGCCAGCATATGGTACACTGAAGCTTTCTTT
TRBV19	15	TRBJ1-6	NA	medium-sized	CASSISDTNNSPLHF	TGTGCCAGTAGTATTTCTGACACAAACAATTCACCCCTCCACTTT
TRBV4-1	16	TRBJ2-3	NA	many	CASSQDIGHSTDTQYF	TGCGCCAGCAGCCAAGATATAGGCCATAGCACAGATACGCAGTATTTT
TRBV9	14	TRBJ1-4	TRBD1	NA	CASSAQGAGEKLFF	TGTGCCAGCAGCGCGCAGGGGGCGGGTGAAAAACTGTTTTTT
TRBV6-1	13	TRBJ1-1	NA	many	CASSELENTEAFF	TGTGCCAGCAGTGAATTGGAGAACACTGAAGCTTTCTTT
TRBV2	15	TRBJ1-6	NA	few	CASSRDSRVNSPLHF	TGTGCCAGCAGCCGGGACTCAAGGGTCAACTCACCCCTCCACTTT
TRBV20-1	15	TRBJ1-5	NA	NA	CSARDRVPGNQPQHF	TGCAGTGCTAGAGACAGGGTTCCCGGCAATCAGCCCCAGCATTTT
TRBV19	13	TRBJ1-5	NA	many	CASTQGWDQPQHF	TGTGCCAGTACCCAGGGTTGGGATCAGCCCCAGCATTTT
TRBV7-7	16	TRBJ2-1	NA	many	CASSLSAGELPNEQFF	TGTGCTAGCAGCTTAAGCGCTGGGGAGCTACCAAATGAGCAGTTCTTC
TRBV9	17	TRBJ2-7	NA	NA	CAISVVETGAEGYEQYF	TGTGCCATCAGCGTAGTTGAGACGGGCGCAGAGGGCTACGAGCAGTACTTC
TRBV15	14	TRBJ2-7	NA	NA	CATSKTGTAYEQYF	TGTGCCACCAGCAAAACCGGGACGGCCTACGAGCAGTACTTC
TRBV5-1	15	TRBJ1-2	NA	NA	CASSLRSDDNYGYTF	TGCGCCAGCAGCTTGCGTTCGGACGATAACTATGGCTACACCTTC
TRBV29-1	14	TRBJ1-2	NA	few	CSVGAVTANYGYTF	TGCAGCGTTGGAGCGGTAACTGCTAACTATGGCTACACCTTC
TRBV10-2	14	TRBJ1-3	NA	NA	CAGKETGTGNTIYF	TGCGCCGGCAAGGAGACGGGAACTGGAAACACCATATATTTT